These 21 T cell receptor beta chains share one sample of origin, sequenced in a study of CD8+CD57+ T cells in acquired aplastic anemia. The template used for profiling TCR beta VDJ and CDR3 was genomic DNA. MiXCR, applied by TCRdb to the reads, yields one record per CDR3 protein. The sample comprises roughly 81,000 distinct CDR3 sequences, around 44% of which are singletons, and around 63% rests with the top ten. What was sequenced was sorted CD4+, CD8+, or CD8+CD57+ T cells (not recorded which) from PBMCs. The source is a human donor in good health, serving as a control.

With regard to this clonotype: A much larger clone lies a single base off, so this may be a read error. The chain is built from TRBV7-9 and TRBJ1-4; maybe TRBD1 (6 bases). In germline, CDR1 is SEHNR, CDR2 FQNEAQ (reference sequence). The V end lost 4 bases, the J end lost 7 bases, and 16 bases lay between the germline ends. The CDR3 sequence is 15 residues long. Here the CDR3 DNA reads TGTGCCAGCAGCTCCGGGACAAGGGGTGGTGAAAAACTGTTTTTT. Amino acids: CASSSGTRGGEKLFF. Based on the CDR3 plus reference TRBV7-9 and TRBJ1-4, the full variable domain is DTGVSQNPRHKITKRGQNVTFRCDPISEHNRLYWYRQTLGQGPEFLTYFQNEAQLEKSRLLSDRFSAERPKGSFSTLEIQRTEQGDSAMYLCASSSGTRGGEKLFFGSGTQLSVL.

This clonotype was seen only once. The CDR3 coding sequence is TGTGCCAGCAGCTTAGGGGAGGGTTCGGGATATGGCTACACCTTC. This gives the protein CASSLGEGSGYGYTF. The V gene is TRBV7-2, the J gene TRBJ1-2; D is unresolved. Germline-derived CDR1 and CDR2 are SGHTA and FQGNSA. V lost 1 base and J 5 bases, leaving 14 bases between the germline ends. The CDR3 has 15 amino acids.

This clonotype has only a few counts. The gene calls are TRBV2 and TRBJ1-1, with unresolved D. CDR1 SNHLY and CDR2 FYNNEI come from the germline V gene. V lost 4 bases and J 0 bases, leaving 12 bases between the germline ends. CDR3 length equals 15 residues. The CDR3 bases are TGTGCCAGCAGTGGAGGCGAGGGTATGAACACTGAAGCTTTCTTT. Amino acids: CASSGGEGMNTEAFF.

CDR3 in amino acids: CAISDDPNSPLHF. For the CDR3, the DNA is TGTGCCATCAGTGACGACCCCAATTCACCCCTCCACTTT. The chain joins TRBV10-3 to TRBJ1-6, with D uncertain. Germline CDR1 reads ENHRY; CDR2 reads SYGVKD. This CDR3 contains 13 residues. V gave up 3 bases and J gave up 7 bases, with 7 bases separating them.

This clonotype was detected ten times or more. This chain connects TRBV6-1 to TRBJ1-6; TRBD1 is a possible D gene (5 bases). V was pared by 6 bases and J by 8 bases, with 23 bases between. CDR3 length: 17 residues. Per germline, CDR1 MNHNS and CDR2 SASEGT. The DNA for the CDR3 is TGTGCCAGCAGGACCACGTGGGGGTTCGGTATGGATTCACCCCTCCACTTT. It encodes CASRTTWGFGMDSPLHF.

This clonotype appeared many times. The V gene is TRBV9, the J gene TRBJ2-7; D gene unclear. Germline V CDR1 and CDR2: SGDLS, YYNGEE. V shed 0 bases and J shed 1 base, with 11 bases lying between them. The CDR3 has 15 amino acids. CDR3 sequence reads: CASSVVSRRSYEQYF. In DNA form, the CDR3 reads TGTGCCAGCAGCGTAGTGTCTAGAAGGTCCTACGAGCAGTACTTC.

The chain employs TRBV30 and TRBJ1-2; no reliable D call. CDR1 is GTSNPN, CDR2 SVGIG, per germline (reference sequence). V was shortened by 4 bases and J by 5 bases, with 17 bases between the two germline ends. The CDR3 totals 14 residues. The CDR3 protein is CAWTEIGPLYGYTF. The CDR3 nucleotides read TGTGCCTGGACGGAGATAGGGCCGCTTTATGGCTACACCTTC.

This clonotype was seen at least ten times. The chain couples TRBV5-1 to TRBJ1-2, with D tentatively TRBD1 (5 bases). The CDR3 is 14 residues long. V was trimmed by 5 bases and J by 6 bases, leaving 17 bases between them. CDR1 is SGHRS and CDR2 is YFSETQ in the germline V gene. This chain's CDR3 is CASRYDRVLDGYTF. CDR3 nucleotides: TGCGCCAGCAGATATGACAGAGTCCTCGATGGCTACACCTTC.

Worth noting for this clonotype: A much larger clone lies one base from this, so it may be a read error. The chain joins TRBV12-3 or TRBV12-4 to TRBJ2-7; no firm D call. The CDR3 spans 13 residues. Trimming stripped 2 bases from V and 7 bases from J, with 12 bases between. In nucleotides, the CDR3 is TGTGCCAGCAGTTTAATGGAGTCCGATGAGCAGTACTTC. Translated, it gives CASSLMESDEQYF.

The chain joins TRBV29-1 to TRBJ2-3; possibly TRBD1 or TRBD2 for D (5 bases each). The germline gives CDR1 SQVTM, CDR2 ANQGSEA. The CDR3 is 13 amino acids. CDR3 sequence reads: CSYDQGVTDTQYF. CDR3 nucleotide sequence: TGCAGTTATGACCAGGGAGTTACAGATACGCAGTATTTT.

The chain carries TRBV25-1 and TRBJ2-3; 7 bases are a match to TRBD2. The germline V gene encodes CDR1 MGHDK and CDR2 SYGVNS. After removal of 4 bases from V and 3 bases from J, the junction contained 7 bases not matched to a gene. The CDR3 loop spans 15 amino acids. The chain's CDR3 is CASSALAEATDTQYF. Written as DNA, the CDR3 is TGTGCCAGCAGTGCCCTAGCGGAGGCGACAGATACGCAGTATTTT.

V is TRBV10-3 and J is TRBJ2-1; 8 bases match TRBD1. This CDR3 has 14 residues. CDR1 ENHRY and CDR2 SYGVKD come from the germline V gene. V was clipped by 10 bases and J by 7 bases; unmatched bases: 12. The CDR3 spells CATETDREGNEQFF. CDR3 in DNA: TGTGCCACCGAGACGGACAGGGAAGGGAATGAGCAGTTCTTC.

This clonotype was observed many times. This chain connects TRBV7-9 to TRBJ2-6; D is ambiguous. V was shortened by 4 bases and J by 1 base, with 14 bases between the two germline ends. Germline assignment: CDR1 SEHNR and CDR2 FQNEAQ (reference sequence). The CDR3 runs to 17 residues. CDR3 DNA sequence: TGTGCCAGCAGCTCCCCGGCCTCGGTTTCTGGGGCCAACGTCCTGACTTTC. Amino acids: CASSSPASVSGANVLTF.

This clonotype was recorded at least ten times. The rearrangement joins TRBV2 to TRBJ2-1, with TRBD2 matching 8 bases. The germline CDR1 and CDR2 sequences are SNHLY and FYNNEI. This CDR3 contains 15 residues. The V segment lost 5 bases and the J segment 5 bases; nucleotides outside the gene matches: 8. In DNA form, the CDR3 reads TGTGCCAGCAGTAGAAATAGCGGGACAAACAATGAGCAGTTCTTC. This translates into CASSRNSGTNNEQFF.

This clonotype was recorded at least ten times. The rearrangement joins TRBV7-9 to TRBJ2-3; 7 bases align to TRBD1. V shed 5 bases, J shed 3 bases, and the junction held 8 bases outside the gene matches. Germline CDR1 is SEHNR and CDR2 is FQNEAQ (reference sequence). The CDR3 consists of 15 residues. The CDR3 DNA reads TGTGCCAGCAGCCCTGCCGGGACAGTTACAGATACGCAGTATTTT. Protein: CASSPAGTVTDTQYF.

J is TRBJ1-5 and V is TRBV29-1; 9 nucleotides line up with TRBD1. Per the germline V gene, CDR1 is SQVTM and CDR2 is ANQGSEA. V gave up 7 bases and J gave up 7 bases; unmatched junction bases: 5. CDR3 length equals 12 residues. The CDR3 nucleotides are TGCAGCGCACCGACAGGGGGGCAGCCCCAGCATTTT. This translates into CSAPTGGQPQHF.

This clonotype was seen many times. V usage is TRBV19 and J usage is TRBJ1-1, with 8 positions matching TRBD1. The V segment lost 3 bases and the J segment 5 bases; nucleotides outside the gene matches: 8. CDR3 size: 15 residues. Germline loops: CDR1 LNHDA, CDR2 SQIVND (reference sequence). CDR3 protein: CASSIVQGGETEAFF. The DNA of the CDR3 is TGTGCCAGTAGTATTGTACAGGGGGGGGAAACTGAAGCTTTCTTT.

This chain uses TRBV12-3 or TRBV12-4 with TRBJ2-5, with a weak D call TRBD2 (5 bases). The CDR3 consists of 13 residues. The V gene lost 11 bases and the J gene lost 3 bases, with 16 bases spanning the gap. CDR3 coding DNA: TGTGCCTGCTCGGGGTTCTATGAAGAGACCCAGTACTTC. Its protein is CACSGFYEETQYF.

This clonotype was seen only a few times. The V gene is TRBV11-1, the J gene TRBJ2-7; tentatively, D is TRBD1 or TRBD2 (6 bases each). In germline, CDR1 is SGHAT, CDR2 FQDESV (reference sequence). The CDR3 length is 18 residues. The V gene lost 3 bases and the J gene lost 7 bases, with 28 bases spanning the gap. DNA of the CDR3: TGTGCCAGCAGCTTCAGTGCCTTTTCGGGGGCCTACGTGGGTGAGCAGTACTTC. Translation gives CASSFSAFSGAYVGEQYF.

The chain recombines TRBV15 with TRBJ1-4, with D unclear. Looked up from germline, CDR1 is LNHNV and CDR2 is YYDKDF (reference sequence). The CDR3 totals 12 residues. V gave up 0 bases and J gave up 8 bases, with 4 bases separating them. CDR3 sequence (DNA): TGTGCCACCAGCAGAGACGGGGAAAAACTGTTTTTT. Translating gives CATSRDGEKLFF. The full variable domain, rest sourced from reference TRBV15 and TRBJ1-4, is DAMVIQNPRYQVTQFGKPVTLSCSQTLNHNVMYWYQQKSSQAPKLLFHYYDKDFNNEADTPDNFQSRRPNTSFCFLDIRSPGLGDTAMYLCATSRDGEKLFFGSGTQLSVL.

The rearrangement uses TRBV19 and TRBJ2-5; D could derive from TRBD1 or TRBD2 (5 bases each). Germline CDR1 LNHDA, CDR2 SQIVND (reference sequence). Trimming pared 6 bases from V and 2 bases from J, leaving 13 bases between. CDR3 length equals 14 residues. Here the CDR3 reads CASSPGPVQETQYF. DNA for the CDR3: TGTGCCAGTAGCCCGGGACCGGTACAAGAGACCCAGTACTTC.